This T cell receptor beta chain was identified in a study of shared clonotypes between healthy human individuals. In the study's own analysis: Owing to the provision of junction-only sequences devoid of quality scores by immunoSEQ, filtering differed. TCRdb's table, derived via immunoSEQ multiplex PCR, lists solely in-frame clones and lacks some. Clone size and the V and J calls come from that table; the DNA yielded D and trimming. The sample yields hundreds of thousands of clones, less than 96% seen once. On this clone: Its antigen is not known.

Study-wide results and caveats: Larger richness was generally estimated for naive than memory subsets. Since donors were few, the genetic and exposure-history diversity represented was limited.

Specimen: naive CD4+ T cells sorted from blood. The subset: CD45RA+ positively selected. The receptor's source is a woman aged 25 to 39 in good health.

CDR3 residues: CASSLKTGMNTEAFF. CDR3 sequence (DNA): TGCGCCAGCAGCCTAAAGACAGGCATGAACACTGAAGCTTTCTTT. The chain employs TRBV5-1 and TRBJ1-1; maybe TRBD1 (6 bases). This CDR3 has 15 residues. Germline loops: CDR1 SGHRS, CDR2 YFSETQ. V dropped 4 bases and J dropped 0 bases, with 13 bases sitting between them. The whole variable domain, filled in from reference TRBV5-1 and TRBJ1-1, reads KAGVTQTPRYLIKTRGQQVTLSCSPISGHRSVSWYQQTPGQGLQFLFEYFSETQRNKGNFPGRFSGRQFSNSRSEMNVSTLELGDSALYLCASSLKTGMNTEAFFGQGTRLTVV.